One sample yielded the 21 T cell receptor beta chains listed below, sequenced in a study of Ad26.COV2.S vaccination and SARS-CoV-2 variants. Treatment denoted: around 19 received Ad26.COV2.S at low or high dose, single or two shots; roughly five received placebo; per-sample allocation not given. Specimens were obtained on day 63 following the first vaccine or placebo injection. Assay used: immunoSEQ multiplex PCR; TCRdb lists only in-frame clones, some missing. This table holds around 420,000 clones, more than 75% found once. This specimen consisted of peripheral blood, obtained in a trial of Ad26.COV2.S vaccine versus placebo. The receptor set was obtained from a person aged 18-60 years who received the Ad26.COV2.S COVID-19 vaccine or a placebo.

The V and J genes are TRBV9 and TRBJ1-1; maybe TRBD1 (5 bases). This CDR3 contains 16 residues. Germline CDR1 SGDLS, CDR2 YYNGEE. Trimming removed 4 bases at V and 1 base at J, with 17 bases between. The DNA for the CDR3 is TGTGCCAGCAGCCCGCGCCTGGCAGGGTCGAACACTGAAGCTTTCTTT. Protein sequence: CASSPRLAGSNTEAFF.

The rearrangement links TRBV15 to TRBJ2-4; 15 bases are shared with TRBD2. Germline V lookup: CDR1 LNHNV, CDR2 YYDKDF (reference sequence). After removal of 3 bases from V and 0 bases from J, the junction contained 3 bases not matched to a gene. The CDR3 has 18 amino acids. The CDR3 region is CATSRGLAGGIAKNIQYF. The DNA for the CDR3 is TGTGCCACCAGCAGGGGACTAGCGGGGGGCATAGCCAAAAACATTCAGTACTTC.

The chain joins TRBV9 to TRBJ2-7; 7 bases are shared with TRBD1. Germline V gene lookup returns CDR1 SGDLS and CDR2 YYNGEE. This CDR3 region has 15 residues. Germline trimming cut 3 bases from V and 0 bases from J; bases unmatched to any gene: 6. CDR3 nucleotide sequence: TGTGCCAGCAGCGAGGGACAGACCTACTCCTACGAGCAGTACTTC. Residues: CASSEGQTYSYEQYF.

CDR3 coding DNA: TGCGCCAGCAGCCAGGTGACGCGGGGGCACTACGAGCAGTACTTC. As protein: CASSQVTRGHYEQYF. The chain has TRBV4-1 and TRBJ2-7; D might be TRBD2 (7 bases). The CDR3 has 15 amino acids. In germline, CDR1 is MGHRA, CDR2 YSYEKL. V was clipped by 3 bases and J by 3 bases, with 15 bases between them.

This rearrangement joins TRBV4-2 to TRBJ2-4; 7 bases match TRBD1. The CDR3 is 15 amino acids. Germline trimming cut 5 bases from V and 0 bases from J; bases unmatched to any gene: 4. CDR1 is LGHNA, CDR2 YNFKEQ, per germline. CDR3 sequence reads: CASSDRDRAKNIQYF. CDR3 DNA: TGTGCCAGCAGCGACCGGGACAGAGCCAAAAACATTCAGTACTTC.

CDR3 coding DNA: TGCGCCAGCAGCTTCGACAGGGACTCCTACGAGCAGTACTTC. Residues: CASSFDRDSYEQYF. V gene TRBV5-1 combines with J gene TRBJ2-7, with 7 bases matching TRBD1. Germline lookup yields CDR1 SGHRS and CDR2 YFSETQ. The V segment lost 2 bases and the J segment 0 bases; nucleotides outside the gene matches: 2. CDR3 length: 14 amino acids.

A word on this clone: One end of the junction does not line up with germline, which may come from a read error. The gene calls are TRBV6-5 and TRBJ2-2, with unresolved D. The CDR3 totals 13 residues. Germline CDR1 is MNHEY and CDR2 is SVGAGI. CDR3 coding DNA: TGTGCCAGCAGATACTTTAAACAGGGGGAGCTGTTTTTT. It translates to CASRYFKQGELFF.

The sample holds a few counts of this clone. The rearrangement links TRBV3-1 (or the pseudogene TRBV3-2) to TRBJ2-7; D possibly uses TRBD1 or TRBD2 (5 bases each). Trimming took 0 bases from V and 6 from J, leaving 12 bases between them. The germline V gene has CDR1 LGHDT and CDR2 YNNKEL (reference sequence). CDR3 size: 14 residues. The CDR3 here is CASSQDSSGREQYF. The CDR3 DNA sequence: TGTGCCAGCAGCCAAGACTCTTCGGGGCGCGAGCAGTACTTC.

This chain links TRBV20-1 with TRBJ2-3; 11 bases are shared with TRBD1. The germline CDR1 and CDR2 sequences are DFQATT and SNEGSKA (reference sequence). Unmatched junction bases numbered 8, after V lost 3 bases and J lost 3 bases. The CDR3 has 16 amino acids. The CDR3 sequence: CSASHWTGGGTDTQYF. The CDR3 DNA reads TGCAGTGCTAGTCACTGGACAGGGGGCGGAACAGATACGCAGTATTTT.

The V and J genes are TRBV7-9 and TRBJ1-2; maybe TRBD1 (6 bases). Germline lookup yields CDR1 SEHNR and CDR2 FQNEAQ (reference sequence). The CDR3 totals 13 residues. The germline V and J ends were trimmed by 8 bases and 5 bases, with 15 bases remaining between them. The CDR3 sequence: CASSEGEAYGYTF. The CDR3, as DNA: TGTGCCAGCTCAGAGGGGGAGGCTTATGGCTACACCTTC.

V and J are TRBV7-3 and TRBJ2-1; tentatively, D is TRBD2 (6 bases). Germline V lookup: CDR1 SGHTA, CDR2 FQGTGA. V was clipped by 0 bases and J by 6 bases, with 9 bases between them. This CDR3 has 14 amino acids. As DNA, the CDR3 is TGTGCCAGCAGCTTAACGTTGGGGGGCAATGAGCAGTTCTTC. It translates to CASSLTLGGNEQFF.

The rearrangement joins TRBV10-1 to TRBJ1-1; a possible D gene is TRBD1 (6 bases). The V and J ends lost 0 bases and 6 bases respectively, with 20 bases between them. The germline CDR1 and CDR2 sequences are WNHNN and SYGVQD (reference sequence). The CDR3 is 17 amino acids. CDR3 DNA: TGCGCCAGCAGTGAGTCAACCGGACAGAAACGAGGCGCTGAAGCTTTCTTT. It codes for CASSESTGQKRGAEAFF.

The rearrangement joins TRBV7-9 to TRBJ2-7; D is perhaps TRBD2 (6 bases). The CDR3 runs 12 residues. Trimming took off 5 bases at V and 5 bases at J, with 10 bases between the two ends. CDR1 SEHNR and CDR2 FQNEAQ come from the germline V gene (reference sequence). The chain's CDR3 is CASSAGPNEQYF. DNA of the CDR3: TGTGCCAGCAGCGCGGGACCGAACGAGCAGTACTTC.

The chain uses TRBV12-3 or TRBV12-4 and TRBJ1-4; 10 bases map to TRBD1. V was pared by 6 bases and J by 12 bases, with 7 bases of the junction left unmatched. The length of the CDR3 is 13 residues. In DNA form, the CDR3 reads TGTGCCAGCAGCCCGGGACAGGGGTATGAACTGTTTTTT. This gives the protein CASSPGQGYELFF.

The chain is built from TRBV9 and TRBJ1-2; the D gene is possibly TRBD1 (5 bases). With 3 bases removed from V and 4 bases from J, the gap between germline ends came to 19 bases. The CDR3 runs to 16 residues. CDR1 and CDR2 (germline): SGDLS, YYNGEE. The CDR3 protein is CASSGTGTSAGYGYTF. The DNA of the CDR3 is TGTGCCAGCAGCGGAACCGGGACCTCGGCGGGCTATGGCTACACCTTC.

This chain uses TRBV6-5 with TRBJ1-3, with D maybe TRBD1 (5 bases). The CDR3 is 13 residues long. Germline loops: CDR1 MNHEY, CDR2 SVGAGI. V lost 8 bases, J lost 0 bases, and 8 bases lay in between. This chain's CDR3 is CASGGYSGNTIYF. The CDR3 nucleotides are TGTGCCAGCGGGGGATACTCTGGAAACACCATATATTTT.

V gene TRBV7-2 combines with J gene TRBJ1-5; D might be TRBD1 (5 bases). Germline V gives CDR1 SGHTA, CDR2 FQGNSA. Deletions cut 1 base from V and 9 bases from J, with 10 bases between. This CDR3 has 13 amino acids. The CDR3 loop is CASSLGGAGPQHF. CDR3 nucleotide sequence: TGTGCCAGCAGCTTAGGTGGGGCGGGGCCCCAGCATTTT. Drawing the rest from reference TRBV7-2 and TRBJ1-5, the complete variable domain is GAGVSQSPSNKVTEKGKDVELRCDPISGHTALYWYRQSLGQGLEFLIYFQGNSAPDKSGLPSDRFSAERTGGSVSTLTIQRTQQEDSAVYLCASSLGGAGPQHFGDGTRLSIL.

This clone has a single count. This chain links TRBV19 with TRBJ2-7, with TRBD1 identical over 10 bases. The CDR3 is 14 residues long. Germline V CDR1 and CDR2: LNHDA, SQIVND (reference sequence). V was clipped by 5 bases and J by 4 bases; unmatched bases: 5. The DNA for the CDR3 is TGTGCCAGTAGTGCCGGACAGGGGGGGTACGAGCAGTACTTC. It encodes CASSAGQGGYEQYF.

V usage is TRBV4-3 and J usage is TRBJ2-3; D might be TRBD1 or TRBD2, each matching 5 bases. Looked up from germline, CDR1 is LGHNA and CDR2 is YSLEER. This CDR3 spans 16 amino acids. V lost 4 bases to trimming and J lost 2 bases, with 16 bases between them. CDR3 coding DNA: TGCGCCAGCAGCCGGCAGAAGGGGACCCCCACAGATACGCAGTATTTT. Encoded protein: CASSRQKGTPTDTQYF.

The V call is TRBV5-1, the J call TRBJ2-1, with 8 nucleotides matching TRBD1. CDR1 is SGHRS and CDR2 is YFSETQ in the germline V gene. Trimming removed 4 bases from V and 7 bases from J; junction bases left unmatched: 7. The CDR3 has 14 amino acids. The CDR3 bases are TGCGCCAGCAGCCACCGACAGGGGTGGAATGAGCAGTTCTTC. Protein: CASSHRQGWNEQFF.

The chain links TRBV4-1 to TRBJ2-7; 9 bases align to TRBD1. CDR3 size: 15 residues. After removal of 2 bases from V and 4 bases from J, the junction contained 6 bases not matched to a gene. Germline V CDR1 and CDR2: MGHRA, YSYEKL. CDR3 amino acids: CASSQTTGGGYEQYF. The CDR3 DNA is TGCGCCAGCAGCCAAACTACAGGGGGCGGATACGAGCAGTACTTC.